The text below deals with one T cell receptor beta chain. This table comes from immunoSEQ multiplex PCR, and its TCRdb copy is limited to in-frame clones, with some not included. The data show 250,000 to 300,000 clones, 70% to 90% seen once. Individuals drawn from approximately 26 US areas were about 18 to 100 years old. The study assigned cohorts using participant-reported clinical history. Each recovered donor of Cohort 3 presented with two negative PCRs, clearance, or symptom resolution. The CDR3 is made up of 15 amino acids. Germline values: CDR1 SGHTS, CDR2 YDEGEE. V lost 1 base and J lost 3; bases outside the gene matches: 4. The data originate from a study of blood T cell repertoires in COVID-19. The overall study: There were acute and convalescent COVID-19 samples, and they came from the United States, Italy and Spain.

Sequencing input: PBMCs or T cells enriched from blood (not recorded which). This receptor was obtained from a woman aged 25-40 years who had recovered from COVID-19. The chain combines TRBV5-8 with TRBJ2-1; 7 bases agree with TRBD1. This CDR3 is CASSLLAGGYNEQFF. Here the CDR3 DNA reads TGTGCCAGCAGCTTGTTGGCAGGGGGCTACAATGAGCAGTTCTTC.